Listed below are T cell receptor beta chains from one sample, sequenced in a study of T-cell reconstitution after alpha-beta-depleted transplantation in children. TCRdb reprocessed the PCR reads via MiXCR and lists one record per CDR3 protein. This sample yields some 590,000 distinct CDR3 sequences, of which about 11% are seen a single time; less than 5% belongs to the top ten. Sequencing was performed on PBMCs from the stem cell graft donor, taken from the stem cell graft. These receptor sequences come from a human donor who donated a stem cell graft to a child with acute myeloid leukemia. CDR3s include the opening cysteine and the closing phenylalanine or tryptophan. Fields, in order: clone size, D gene, J gene, V gene, CDR3 DNA, CDR3 protein. A D gene is named only where the DNA matches it firmly. Clone sizes are given selectively: once, few, many, or a class where the clone is expanded.

>few|-|TRBJ1-1|TRBV20-1
TGCAGTGCTAGAGATGAGGGGCGCGCGATCATGAACACTGAAGCTTTCTTT
CSARDEGRAIMNTEAFF
>many|-|TRBJ1-2|TRBV7-2
TGTGCCAGCAGCCCCCGAGGCTATGGCTACACCTTC
CASSPRGYGYTF
>many|-|TRBJ2-1|TRBV20-1
TGCAGTGCGGCTAGCGCCCGGAACAATGAGCAGTTCTTC
CSAASARNNEQFF
>many|-|TRBJ2-3|TRBV10-3
TGTGCCATCACCGAGACCCCCAGCACAGATACGCAGTATTTT
CAITETPSTDTQYF
>few|-|TRBJ2-1|TRBV20-1
TGCAGTGCTAGAGCGGCCAGCCGAGCCTACTACAATGAGCAGTTCTTC
CSARAASRAYYNEQFF
>-|TRBD2|TRBJ2-7|TRBV10-3
TGTGCCACCAGCAGAAGTACCCAGGGACTAGCGGGGTACGAGCAGTACTTC
CATSRSTQGLAGYEQYF
>-|-|TRBJ2-3|TRBV7-6
TGTGCCAGCAGCTTAATTTGGGGACTCGGCACAGATACGCAGTATTTT
CASSLIWGLGTDTQYF
>many|-|TRBJ2-2|TRBV5-1
TGCGCCAGCAGCTTAGAGTTGACCGGGGAGCTGTTTTTT
CASSLELTGELFF
>many|-|TRBJ2-2|TRBV20-1
TGCAGTGCCGGGGCCTCCCCCCTATTGAACACCGGGGAGCTGTTTTTT
CSAGASPLLNTGELFF
>-|TRBD2|TRBJ2-2|TRBV20-1
TGCAGTGCTAGAGATATCGGGACTAGCGGAGGGGAGCTGTTTTTT
CSARDIGTSGGELFF
>few|-|TRBJ1-6|TRBV12-3/TRBV12-4
TGTGCCAGCCACCTTTCCGGACGGCCAAATTCACCCCTCCACTTT
CASHLSGRPNSPLHF
>many|TRBD2|TRBJ2-1|TRBV6-2/TRBV6-3
TGTGCCAGCAGTTGGGCTGGGACTAGCAGTGAGCAGTTCTTC
CASSWAGTSSEQFF
>-|TRBD2|TRBJ2-3|TRBV28
TGTGCCAGCAGTTTAGGGGCGGGAGCTTGGACAGATACGCAGTATTTT
CASSLGAGAWTDTQYF